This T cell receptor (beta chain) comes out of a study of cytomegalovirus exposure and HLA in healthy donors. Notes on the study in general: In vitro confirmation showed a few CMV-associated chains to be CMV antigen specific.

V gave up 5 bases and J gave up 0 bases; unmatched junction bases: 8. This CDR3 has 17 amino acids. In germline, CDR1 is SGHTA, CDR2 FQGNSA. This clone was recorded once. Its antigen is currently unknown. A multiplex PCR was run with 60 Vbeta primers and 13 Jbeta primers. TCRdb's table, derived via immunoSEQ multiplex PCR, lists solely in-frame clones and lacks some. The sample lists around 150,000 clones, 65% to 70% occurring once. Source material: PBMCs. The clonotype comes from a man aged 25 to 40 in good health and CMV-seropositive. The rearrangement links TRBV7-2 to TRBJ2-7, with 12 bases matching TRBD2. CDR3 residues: CASSQTGLAGTSYEQYF. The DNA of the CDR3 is TGTGCCAGCAGCCAAACCGGACTAGCGGGGACCTCCTACGAGCAGTACTTC.